This T cell receptor beta chain was observed in a study of PD-L1 blockade in urothelial cancer. Turning to the study itself: Patients had received 0 to 3 prior chemotherapy regimens. Among blood samples, the median T cell count was approximately 150,000.

CDR1 and CDR2 (germline): MNHEY, SVGAGI. The CDR3 length is 14 residues. V was shortened by 6 bases and J by 5 bases, with 16 bases between the two germline ends. Findings and caveats of the study: Tumor-associated clones in the blood of durable-benefit patients grew more at 3 weeks.

Patients had urothelial carcinoma that was locally advanced or metastatic. This clone was seen more than once but under ten times. Its cognate antigen is unknown. Using immunoSEQ multiplex PCR, the repertoire was profiled, and TCRdb retains in-frame clones only, with some absent. This table holds 30,000 to 40,000 clones, around 83% found once. The chain joins TRBV6-5 to TRBJ1-1; possible D gene TRBD1, 6 bases. This TCR was sampled from a man aged 60-69 years with urothelial cancer. Sequencing was performed on PBMCs, taken around atezolizumab (anti-PD-L1) treatment. CDR3 DNA sequence: TGTGCCAGCAGATTCGACAGGTACGGGACTGAAGCTTTCTTT. Its protein is CASRFDRYGTEAFF.